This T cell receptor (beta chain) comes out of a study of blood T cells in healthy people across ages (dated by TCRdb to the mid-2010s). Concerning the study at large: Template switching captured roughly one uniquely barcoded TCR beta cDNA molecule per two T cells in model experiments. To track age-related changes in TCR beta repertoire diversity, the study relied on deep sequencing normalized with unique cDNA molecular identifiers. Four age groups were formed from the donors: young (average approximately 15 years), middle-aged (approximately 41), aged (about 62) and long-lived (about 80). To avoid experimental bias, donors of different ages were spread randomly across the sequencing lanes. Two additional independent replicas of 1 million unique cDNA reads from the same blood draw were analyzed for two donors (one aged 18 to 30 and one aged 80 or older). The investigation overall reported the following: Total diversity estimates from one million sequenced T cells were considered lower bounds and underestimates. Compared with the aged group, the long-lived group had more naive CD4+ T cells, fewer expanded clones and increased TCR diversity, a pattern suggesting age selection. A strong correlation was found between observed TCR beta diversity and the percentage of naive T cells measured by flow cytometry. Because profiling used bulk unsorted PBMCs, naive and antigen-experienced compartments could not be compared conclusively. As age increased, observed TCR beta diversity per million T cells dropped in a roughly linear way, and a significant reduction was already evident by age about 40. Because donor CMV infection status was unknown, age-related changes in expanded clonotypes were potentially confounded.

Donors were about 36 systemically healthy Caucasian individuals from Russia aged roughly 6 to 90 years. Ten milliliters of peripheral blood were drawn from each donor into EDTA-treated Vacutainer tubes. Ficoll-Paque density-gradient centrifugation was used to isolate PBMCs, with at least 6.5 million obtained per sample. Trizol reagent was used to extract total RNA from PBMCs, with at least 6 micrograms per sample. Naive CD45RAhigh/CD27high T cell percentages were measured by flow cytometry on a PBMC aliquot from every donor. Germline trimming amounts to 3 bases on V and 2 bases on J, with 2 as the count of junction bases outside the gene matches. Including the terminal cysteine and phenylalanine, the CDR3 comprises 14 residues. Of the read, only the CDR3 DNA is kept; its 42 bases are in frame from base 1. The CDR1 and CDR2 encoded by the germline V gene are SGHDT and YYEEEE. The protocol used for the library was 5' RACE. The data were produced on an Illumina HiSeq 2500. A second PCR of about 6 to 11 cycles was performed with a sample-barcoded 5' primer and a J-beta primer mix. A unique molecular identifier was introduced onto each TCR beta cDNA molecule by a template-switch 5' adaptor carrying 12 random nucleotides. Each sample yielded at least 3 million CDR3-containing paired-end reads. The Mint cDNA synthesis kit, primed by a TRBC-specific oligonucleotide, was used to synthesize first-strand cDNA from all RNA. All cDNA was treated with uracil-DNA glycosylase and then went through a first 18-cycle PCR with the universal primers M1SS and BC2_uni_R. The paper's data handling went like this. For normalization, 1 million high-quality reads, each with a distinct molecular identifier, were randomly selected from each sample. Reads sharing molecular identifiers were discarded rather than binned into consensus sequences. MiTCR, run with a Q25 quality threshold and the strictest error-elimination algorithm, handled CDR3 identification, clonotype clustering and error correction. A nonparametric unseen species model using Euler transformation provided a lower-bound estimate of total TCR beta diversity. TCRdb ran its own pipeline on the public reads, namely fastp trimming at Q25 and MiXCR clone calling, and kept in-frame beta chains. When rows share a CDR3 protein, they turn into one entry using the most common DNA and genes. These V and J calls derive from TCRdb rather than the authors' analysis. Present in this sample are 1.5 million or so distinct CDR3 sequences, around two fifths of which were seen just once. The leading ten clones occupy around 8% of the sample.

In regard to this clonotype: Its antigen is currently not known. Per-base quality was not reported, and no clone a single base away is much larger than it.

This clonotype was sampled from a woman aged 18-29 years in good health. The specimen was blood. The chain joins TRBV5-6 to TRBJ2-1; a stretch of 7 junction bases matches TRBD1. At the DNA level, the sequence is TGTGCCAGCAGCTGGGGACAGCCCTACAATGAGCAGTTCTTC. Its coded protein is CASSWGQPYNEQFF.